This T cell receptor beta chain appears in the sequencing data of a study of cytomegalovirus exposure and HLA in healthy donors. Across the study: The 90 to 150 validation repertoires and the approximately 630 first-cohort repertoires shared a platform, a later analysis reported. Points from the study as a whole: It was found in a later analysis that first-cohort TCR clusters tended to co-occur in the 90 to 150 validation repertoires.

It was the approximately 110-subject validation cohort, separate from the roughly 700-subject first cohort, to which the donors belonged. Assay: immunoSEQ multiplex PCR; the TCRdb copy retains only in-frame clones and omits some. The table shows 100,000 to 150,000 clones, with roughly 88% occurring only once. Germline V CDR1 and CDR2: LNHNV, YYDKDF (reference sequence). The CDR3 has 17 residues. V lost 1 base and J lost 0, with 13 bases in between. In the case of this clone: What it binds is unknown.

This chain uses TRBV15 with TRBJ1-5; the D gene is possibly TRBD1 (5 bases). Sequenced sample: PBMCs. The TCR sequence derives from a man aged 18 to 29 in good health and CMV-seronegative. The CDR3 DNA reads as TGTGCCACCAGCAGAGCCCCTGACAGCCTTAGCAATCAGCCCCAGCATTTT. Its translation: CATSRAPDSLSNQPQHF.